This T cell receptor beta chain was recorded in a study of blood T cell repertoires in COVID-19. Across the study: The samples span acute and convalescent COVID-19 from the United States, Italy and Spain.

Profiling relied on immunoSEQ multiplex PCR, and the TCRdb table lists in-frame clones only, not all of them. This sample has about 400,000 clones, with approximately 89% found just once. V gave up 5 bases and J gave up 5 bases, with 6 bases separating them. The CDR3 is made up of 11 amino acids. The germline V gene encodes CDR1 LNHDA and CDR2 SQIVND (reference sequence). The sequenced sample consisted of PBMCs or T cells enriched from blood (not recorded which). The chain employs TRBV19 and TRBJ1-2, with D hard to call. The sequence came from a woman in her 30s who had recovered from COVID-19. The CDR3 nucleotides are TGTGCCAGTAGTCTCGGTTATGGCTACACCTTC. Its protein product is CASSLGYGYTF.